The clone carrying this T cell receptor (beta chain) was recorded a few times. The sample comes from a study of cytomegalovirus exposure and HLA in healthy donors. There are 14 residues in the CDR3. Trimming took 5 bases from V and 5 from J; bases not matched to a gene: 4. Germline V gene data show CDR1 as LNHDA and CDR2 as SQIVND (reference sequence). The study ran its PCR with 60 Vbeta and 13 Jbeta primers. TCRdb's copy holds only in-frame clones and misses some; the assay was immunoSEQ multiplex PCR. The table has 95,000 to 130,000 clones, 9% to 10% seen once. The sequence derives from a man aged 25-40 years in good health and CMV-seronegative. Sequencing was done on a sample of PBMCs. The rearrangement links TRBV19 to TRBJ2-1; 9 positions match TRBD2. The CDR3 DNA reads TGTGCCAGTAGTCTGGCTAGCGGGAACAATGAGCAGTTCTTC. Translating it yields CASSLASGNNEQFF.